This T cell receptor beta chain was captured in a study of blood T cell repertoires in COVID-19. Study summary: Donors in Cohort 3 counted as recovered after two negative PCRs, clearance, or symptom resolution. Samples representing acute and convalescent COVID-19 were sourced from the United States, Italy and Spain. In each case, the material was cDNA or gDNA derived from T cells, B-cell-depleted T cells, or PBMCs.

Germline V gene sequence: CDR1 LGHDT, CDR2 YNNKEL (reference sequence). The CDR3 is made up of 11 amino acids. V was clipped by 10 bases and J by 8 bases; unmatched bases: 7. In terms of age and location, participants ranged from roughly 18 to 100 years and lived in fewer than 30 US areas. Sequencing was performed with immunoSEQ multiplex PCR; in TCRdb, only in-frame clones are kept and a portion is missing. The sample records about 150,000 clones, roughly 85% being singletons. The sequence came from a woman aged 70-85 years in a cohort exposed to, infected with or recovered from COVID-19 (not recorded which). The chain employs TRBV3-1 (or the pseudogene TRBV3-2) and TRBJ1-2; 7 nucleotides agree with TRBD1. Sequencing was carried out using PBMCs or T cells enriched from blood (not recorded which). The CDR3 reads CATRTGLGYTF. The CDR3 nucleotides read TGTGCCACCCGGACAGGATTAGGCTACACCTTC.